This TCR beta chain was sequenced during a study of T cells expressing NK-cell markers. Study as a whole: Investigators obtained TCR beta repertoires from sorted CD3+CD56+NKG2C+, CD3+CD56+NKG2C- and CD3+CD56-NKG2C+ T cells.

TCRdb reprocessed the 5' RACE reads and stores each CDR3 protein as one record, lacking DNA. The sample yields 500,000 or so distinct CDR3 sequences, of which the top ten take up approximately 3.5%. Germline lookup yields CDR1 DFQATT and CDR2 SNEGSKA (reference sequence). This CDR3 region has 13 residues. This TCR was recovered from a man aged 18 to 29 in good health. Sample: blood T cells: a sorted CD56 or NKG2C T cell subset, CD4+ or CD8+ T cells, or bulk PBMC T cells (not recorded which). The V and J genes are TRBV20-1 and TRBJ2-1. The chain's CDR3 is CSAKKWGRNEQFF.